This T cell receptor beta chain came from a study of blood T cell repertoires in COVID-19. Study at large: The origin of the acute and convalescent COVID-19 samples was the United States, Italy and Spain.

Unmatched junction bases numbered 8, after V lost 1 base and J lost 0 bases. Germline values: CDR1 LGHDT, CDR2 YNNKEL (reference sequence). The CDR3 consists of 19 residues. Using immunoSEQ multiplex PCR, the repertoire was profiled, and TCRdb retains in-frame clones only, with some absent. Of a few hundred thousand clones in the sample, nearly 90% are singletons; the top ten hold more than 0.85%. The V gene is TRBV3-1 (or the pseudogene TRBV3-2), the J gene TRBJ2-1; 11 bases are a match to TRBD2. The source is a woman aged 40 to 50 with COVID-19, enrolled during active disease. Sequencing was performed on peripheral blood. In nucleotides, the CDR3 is TGTGCCAGCAGCCAAGGGGCTAGCGGGAGGTCGAGCTCCTACAATGAGCAGTTCTTC. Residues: CASSQGASGRSSSYNEQFF.